The entry below gives a single T cell receptor (beta chain) sequence along with its context. Its antigen is undetermined. Findings and caveats of the study: Greatest tumor Treg TCR overlap was with tumor naive CD4+ cells. Tumor memory CD4+ T cell TCR gene usage clustered with blood and lymph node memory CD4+ cells and lymph node naive CD4+ cells. Around an eighth of tumor Treg sequences matched naive CD4+ cells.

TRBV12-4/TRBJ1-2 clonotypes were amplified with adaptor-ligated barcode primers. MiXCR was run by TCRdb on the multiplex PCR reads, yielding one entry per CDR3 protein. In the table there are 350 to 450 distinct CDR3 sequences, about 33% of which are singletons. The sorted Tregs were CD4+CD25+CD127-/low cells. CDR3 length: 15 amino acids. The ends were cut back, 3 bases at V and 2 bases at J, with 13 bases in the middle. The gene calls are TRBV12-3 or TRBV12-4 and TRBJ1-2; weak D call: TRBD1 (5 bases). The sequence came from a female donor with breast cancer. The material sequenced was tumor-infiltrating Tregs sorted from the breast tumor. The DNA of the CDR3 is TGTGCCAGCAGTTTCTCGAGGGGACCGAACTATGGCTACACCTTC. Residues: CASSFSRGPNYGYTF.